These 18 T cell receptor beta chains were all obtained from the same sample, sequenced in a study of Graves' ophthalmopathy and Graves' hyperthyroidism. Amplification of the TCR beta CDR3 regions used RNA transcripts (as template). HTBI primers primed a first-round RT-PCR, and a second-round multiplex PCR followed. One entry per CDR3 protein, called by TCRdb with MiXCR from the multiplex PCR reads. The sample has a few hundred thousand distinct CDR3 sequences, around 21% seen once; the top ten hold roughly 3%. Sample: peripheral blood. The receptors here all came from a young woman with stable Graves' hyperthyroidism.

This clonotype was counted only a few times. This chain connects TRBV20-1 to TRBJ2-7, with 11 bases aligning to TRBD2. This CDR3 is 15 amino acids long. Per the germline V gene, CDR1 is DFQATT and CDR2 is SNEGSKA (reference sequence). After removal of 2 bases from V and 3 bases from J, the junction contained 6 bases not matched to a gene. The CDR3 DNA reads TGCAGTGCTAGAAGACTAGCGGGATTCCGCTACGAGCAGTACTTC. This translates into CSARRLAGFRYEQYF.

This clonotype was recorded a few times. The J gene is TRBJ1-1, the V gene TRBV28; D is perhaps TRBD1 (5 bases). CDR1 and CDR2 (germline): MDHEN, SYDVKM. The CDR3 consists of 15 residues. The V gene lost 2 bases and the J gene lost 6 bases, with 16 bases spanning the gap. CDR3 sequence (DNA): TGTGCCAGCAGTTTACTCCCCAGGGCGTCCCCTGAAGCTTTCTTT. Residues: CASSLLPRASPEAFF.

This clonotype was picked up many times. J is TRBJ1-6 and V is TRBV5-5; weak D call: TRBD1 (6 bases). Trimming took 2 bases from V and 6 from J, leaving 12 bases between them. Germline-derived CDR1 and CDR2 are SGHKS and YYEKEE (reference sequence). The CDR3 length is 15 residues. The CDR3 sequence: CASSLNRVTNSPLHF. DNA of the CDR3: TGTGCCAGCAGCTTAAACAGGGTGACTAATTCACCCCTCCACTTT.

This clonotype was counted at least ten times. The CDR3 region is CASSEWVGGRRETQYF. The CDR3 DNA reads as TGTGCCAGCAGTGAATGGGTCGGGGGGAGGCGAGAGACCCAGTACTTC. The rearrangement joins TRBV25-1 to TRBJ2-5; 7 bases are a match to TRBD2. The CDR3 contains 16 residues. The germline CDR1 and CDR2 sequences are MGHDK and SYGVNS. With 1 base clipped from V and 4 bases from J, the junction kept 9 bases outside the gene matches.

This clonotype has a handful of counts. The CDR3 sequence is CATSERTGGRETQYF. DNA of the CDR3: TGTGCCACCAGTGAGCGTACAGGGGGCCGGGAGACCCAGTACTTC. The chain employs TRBV24-1 and TRBJ2-5; 9 nucleotides align to TRBD1. Germline lookup yields CDR1 KGHDR and CDR2 SFDVKD. After removal of 4 bases from V and 5 bases from J, the junction contained 7 bases not matched to a gene. This CDR3 region has 15 residues.

In this sample, this clonotype turned up once. This sequence joins TRBV12-3 or TRBV12-4 and TRBJ2-7; 7 bases are a match to TRBD2. There are 15 residues in the CDR3. Unmatched junction bases numbered 9, after V lost 3 bases and J lost 4 bases. CDR3 sequence: CASSLGGLPAYEQYF. CDR3 coding DNA: TGTGCCAGCAGTTTGGGGGGACTACCGGCATACGAGCAGTACTTC.

This clonotype was counted many times. The rearrangement joins TRBV29-1 to TRBJ1-5; D may be TRBD1 (6 bases). CDR1 is SQVTM, CDR2 ANQGSEA, per germline. The CDR3 runs to 12 residues. V was cut by 5 bases and J by 7 bases, with 12 bases left in between. CDR3 nucleotide sequence: TGCAGCGTTTGGACAGTAGGGCAGCCCCAGCATTTT. This encodes CSVWTVGQPQHF.

This clonotype was detected ten times or more. The V gene is TRBV20-1, the J gene TRBJ2-4, with D unclear. Germline V CDR1 and CDR2: DFQATT, SNEGSKA (reference sequence). V shed 6 bases and J shed 0 bases, with 15 bases lying between them. The length of the CDR3 is 15 residues. CDR3 loop: CSAPPPILAKNIQYF. CDR3 DNA sequence: TGCAGTGCCCCCCCCCCTATCCTAGCCAAAAACATTCAGTACTTC.

This clonotype has a count of ten or more. V and J are TRBV7-6 and TRBJ2-7; possibly TRBD1 or TRBD2 for D (5 bases each). The germline V gene encodes CDR1 SGHVS and CDR2 FNYEAQ. V shed 1 base and J shed 3 bases, with 19 bases lying between them. The length of the CDR3 is 17 residues. The CDR3: CASSLVSREGPSYEQYF. CDR3 nucleotide sequence: TGTGCCAGCAGCTTAGTGTCACGAGAGGGGCCGAGCTACGAGCAGTACTTC.

This clonotype was seen at least ten times. The V call is TRBV4-3, the J call TRBJ2-7, with D unclear. From germline, CDR1 is LGHNA and CDR2 YSLEER. V was clipped by 2 bases and J by 4 bases, with 9 bases between them. The CDR3 spans 13 residues. The CDR3: CASSQPTPYEQYF. The CDR3 DNA is TGCGCCAGCAGCCAACCGACTCCTTACGAGCAGTACTTC.

This clonotype showed up just a few times. This rearrangement joins TRBV20-1 to TRBJ1-1; no definite D call. Trimming took 6 bases from V and 2 from J, leaving 13 bases between them. CDR1 is DFQATT, CDR2 SNEGSKA, per germline (reference sequence). This CDR3 comprises 13 residues. This CDR3 reads CSAHKRGNTEAFF. The CDR3 DNA reads as TGCAGTGCCCATAAGCGGGGTAACACTGAAGCTTTCTTT.

This clonotype was counted ten times or more. The chain employs TRBV20-1 and TRBJ2-4; the match to TRBD2 covers 7 bases. Germline V lookup: CDR1 DFQATT, CDR2 SNEGSKA (reference sequence). V was clipped by 1 base and J by 16 bases; unmatched bases: 13. The CDR3 is made up of 13 amino acids. The CDR3: CSARVLARTSTYF. The CDR3 nucleotides read TGCAGTGCTAGAGTACTAGCGAGGACCTCTACATACTTC.

As regards this clonotype: A read error may explain this, as a much larger clone is one base away. This chain uses TRBV6-1 with TRBJ2-7, with D possibly TRBD2 on 5 matching bases. Germline CDR1 and CDR2: MNHNS and SASEGT. The length of the CDR3 is 14 residues. The V and J ends lost 8 bases and 0 bases respectively, with 14 bases between them. CDR3 sequence: CASGARGNSYEQYF. CDR3 in DNA: TGTGCCAGCGGCGCCCGGGGAAACTCCTACGAGCAGTACTTC.

The sample holds many counts of this clonotype. The CDR3 is CASSYVQGSMNTEAFF. Here the CDR3 DNA reads TGTGCCAGCAGTTACGTTCAGGGGTCCATGAACACTGAAGCTTTCTTT. This rearrangement joins TRBV6-2 or TRBV6-3 to TRBJ1-1; a possible D gene is TRBD1 (6 bases). Germline V gene sequence: CDR1 MNHEY, CDR2 SVGEGT. V lost 2 bases and J lost 0, with 13 bases in between. This CDR3 is 16 amino acids long.

This clonotype occurred many times. The V call is TRBV20-1, the J call TRBJ1-2, with D tentatively TRBD1 (5 bases). The CDR3 is made up of 11 amino acids. The V and J ends lost 8 bases and 4 bases respectively, with 11 bases between them. In germline, CDR1 is DFQATT, CDR2 SNEGSKA (reference sequence). CDR3 amino acids: CSFRVAYGYTF. In nucleotides, the CDR3 is TGCAGTTTCAGGGTTGCCTATGGCTACACCTTC.

The chain recombines TRBV18 with TRBJ2-7; possible D gene TRBD2, 5 bases. The ends were cut back, 6 bases at V and 5 bases at J, with 23 bases in the middle. CDR1 is KGHSH, CDR2 LQKENI, per germline. The CDR3 loop spans 16 amino acids. The CDR3 is CASSTAYWGRGDEQYF. The DNA of the CDR3 is TGTGCCAGCTCCACCGCGTATTGGGGTCGGGGAGACGAGCAGTACTTC.

This clonotype has a count of ten or more. The J gene is TRBJ2-7, the V gene TRBV2, with 9 bases fitting TRBD2. CDR1 is SNHLY and CDR2 is FYNNEI in the germline V gene. Unmatched junction bases numbered 8, after V lost 2 bases and J lost 6 bases. The CDR3 totals 15 residues. The CDR3: CASSERFVTSGEQYF. In nucleotides, the CDR3 is TGTGCCAGCAGTGAAAGGTTTGTGACTAGCGGCGAGCAGTACTTC. The variable domain in full, completed from reference TRBV2 and TRBJ2-7, reads EPEVTQTPSHQVTQMGQEVILRCVPISNHLYFYWYRQILGQKVEFLVSFYNNEISEKSEIFDDQFSVERPDGSNFTLKIRSTKLEDSAMYFCASSERFVTSGEQYFGPGTRLTVT.

The J gene is TRBJ2-7, the V gene TRBV19; D unclear. The CDR3 runs to 12 residues. Germline values: CDR1 LNHDA, CDR2 SQIVND (reference sequence). Trimming removed 3 bases from V and 6 bases from J, with 9 bases in between. The CDR3 reads CASSIGPGEQYF. Written as DNA, the CDR3 is TGTGCCAGTAGTATTGGGCCCGGCGAGCAGTACTTC.